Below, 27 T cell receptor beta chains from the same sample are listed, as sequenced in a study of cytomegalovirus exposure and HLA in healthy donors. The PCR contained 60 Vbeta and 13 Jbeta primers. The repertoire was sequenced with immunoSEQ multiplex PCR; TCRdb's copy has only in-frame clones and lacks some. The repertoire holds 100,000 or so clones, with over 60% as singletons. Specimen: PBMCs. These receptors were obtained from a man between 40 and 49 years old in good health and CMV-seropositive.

The CDR3 DNA sequence: TGCGCCAGCAGCCTAGGGGGCAGAATGAACACTGAAGCTTTCTTT. Its protein is CASSLGGRMNTEAFF. The chain couples TRBV4-3 to TRBJ1-1; the match to TRBD1 covers 7 bases. J was trimmed by 0 bases and V by 4 bases; bases with no gene match: 5. The CDR3 runs to 15 residues. The germline CDR1 and CDR2 sequences are LGHNA and YSLEER.

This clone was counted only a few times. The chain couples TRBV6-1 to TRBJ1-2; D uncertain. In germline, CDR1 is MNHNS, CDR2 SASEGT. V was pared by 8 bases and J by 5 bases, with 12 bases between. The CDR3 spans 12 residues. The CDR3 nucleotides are TGTGCCAGCTCAATGGTCGGGTATGGCTACACCTTC. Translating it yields CASSMVGYGYTF.

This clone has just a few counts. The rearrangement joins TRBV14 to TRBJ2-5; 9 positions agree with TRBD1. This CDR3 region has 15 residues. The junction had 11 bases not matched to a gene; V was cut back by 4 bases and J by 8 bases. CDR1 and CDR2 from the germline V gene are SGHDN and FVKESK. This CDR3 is CASSPDRGRLYTQYF. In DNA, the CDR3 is TGTGCCAGCAGCCCGGACAGGGGACGGCTGTACACCCAGTACTTC.

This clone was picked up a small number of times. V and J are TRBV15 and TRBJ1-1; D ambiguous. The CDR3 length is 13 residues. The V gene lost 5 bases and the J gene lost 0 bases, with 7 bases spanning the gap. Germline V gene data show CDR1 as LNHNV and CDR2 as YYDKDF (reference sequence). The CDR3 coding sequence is TGTGCCACCAGCCTACAGATGAACACTGAAGCTTTCTTT. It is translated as CATSLQMNTEAFF.

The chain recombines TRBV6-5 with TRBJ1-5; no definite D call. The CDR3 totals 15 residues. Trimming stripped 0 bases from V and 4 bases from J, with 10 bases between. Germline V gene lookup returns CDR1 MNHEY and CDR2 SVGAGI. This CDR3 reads CASSYSSRGNQPQHF. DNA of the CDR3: TGTGCCAGCAGTTACTCGTCCAGAGGGAATCAGCCCCAGCATTTT.

The CDR3 sequence is CSAPTNTEAFF. The CDR3 DNA sequence: TGCAGTGCTCCTACGAACACTGAAGCTTTCTTT. V usage is TRBV20-1 and J usage is TRBJ1-1; no clear D gene. The CDR3 runs to 11 residues. CDR1 is DFQATT and CDR2 is SNEGSKA in the germline V gene (reference sequence). Trimming shortened V by 5 bases and J by 1 base, and 5 bases separated the two germline ends.

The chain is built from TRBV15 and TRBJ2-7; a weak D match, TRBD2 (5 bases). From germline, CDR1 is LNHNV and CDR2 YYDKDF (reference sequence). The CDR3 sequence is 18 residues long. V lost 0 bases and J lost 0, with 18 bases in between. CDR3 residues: CATSRDQWSPGSSYEQYF. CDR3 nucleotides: TGTGCCACCAGCAGAGATCAGTGGAGTCCGGGGAGCTCCTACGAGCAGTACTTC.

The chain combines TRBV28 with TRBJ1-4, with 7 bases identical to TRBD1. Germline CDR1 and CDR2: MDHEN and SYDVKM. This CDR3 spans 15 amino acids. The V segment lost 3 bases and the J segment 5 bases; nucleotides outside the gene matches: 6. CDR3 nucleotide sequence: TGTGCCAGCAGTTTGGATCAGGGGGTGAATGAAAAACTGTTTTTT. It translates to CASSLDQGVNEKLFF. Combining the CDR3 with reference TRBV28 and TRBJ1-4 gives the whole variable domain DVKVTQSSRYLVKRTGEKVFLECVQDMDHENMFWYRQDPGLGLRLIYFSYDVKMKEKGDIPEGYSVSREKKERFSLILESASTNQTSMYLCASSLDQGVNEKLFFGSGTQLSVL.

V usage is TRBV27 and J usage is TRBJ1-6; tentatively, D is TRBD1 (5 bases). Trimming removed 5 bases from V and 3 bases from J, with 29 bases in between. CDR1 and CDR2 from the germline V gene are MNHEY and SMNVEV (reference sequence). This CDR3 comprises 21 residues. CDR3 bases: TGTGCCAGCAGTCTCCTCAGAGTTGCAGGGAGCGGGTGGGGCTATAATTCACCCCTCCACTTT. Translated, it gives CASSLLRVAGSGWGYNSPLHF.

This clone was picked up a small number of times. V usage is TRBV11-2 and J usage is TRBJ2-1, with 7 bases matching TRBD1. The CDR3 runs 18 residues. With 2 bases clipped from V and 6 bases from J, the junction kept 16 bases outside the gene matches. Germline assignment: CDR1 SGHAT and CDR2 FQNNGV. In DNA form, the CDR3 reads TGTGCCAGCAGCTTAAGCCATTATAGCGACAGGGTACGCAATGAGCAGTTCTTC. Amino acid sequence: CASSLSHYSDRVRNEQFF.

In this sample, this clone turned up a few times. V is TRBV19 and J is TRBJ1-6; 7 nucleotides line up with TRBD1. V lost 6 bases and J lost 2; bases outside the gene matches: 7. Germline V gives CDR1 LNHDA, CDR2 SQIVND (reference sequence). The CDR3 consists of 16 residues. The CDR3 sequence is CASRPTGWPYNSPLHF. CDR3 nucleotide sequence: TGTGCCAGTAGACCGACAGGGTGGCCCTATAATTCACCCCTCCACTTT.

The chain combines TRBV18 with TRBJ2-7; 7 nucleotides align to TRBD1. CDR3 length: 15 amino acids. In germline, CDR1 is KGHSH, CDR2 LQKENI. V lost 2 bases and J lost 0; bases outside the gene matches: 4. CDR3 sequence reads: CASSPRPGGSYEQYF. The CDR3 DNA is TGTGCCAGCTCACCAAGGCCAGGGGGCTCCTACGAGCAGTACTTC.

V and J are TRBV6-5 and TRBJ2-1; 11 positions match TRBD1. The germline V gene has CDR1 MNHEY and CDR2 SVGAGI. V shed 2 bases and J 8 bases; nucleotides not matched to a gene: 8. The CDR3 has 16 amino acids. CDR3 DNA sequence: TGTGCCAGCAGTTACGGATCAGGACAGGGGGCGGATGAGCAGTTCTTC. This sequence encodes CASSYGSGQGADEQFF.

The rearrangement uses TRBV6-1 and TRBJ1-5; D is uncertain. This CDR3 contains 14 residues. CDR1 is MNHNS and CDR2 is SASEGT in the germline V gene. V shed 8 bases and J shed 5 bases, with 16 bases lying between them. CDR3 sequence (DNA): TGTGCCAGCCTACCATACCAGGTGGATCAGCCCCAGCATTTT. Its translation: CASLPYQVDQPQHF.

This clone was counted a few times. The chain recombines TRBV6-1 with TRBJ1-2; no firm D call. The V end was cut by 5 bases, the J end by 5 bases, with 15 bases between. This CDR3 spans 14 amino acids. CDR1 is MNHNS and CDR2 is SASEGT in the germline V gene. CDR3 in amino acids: CASSLMGGKYGYTF. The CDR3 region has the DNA TGTGCCAGCAGTTTAATGGGCGGGAAGTATGGCTACACCTTC.

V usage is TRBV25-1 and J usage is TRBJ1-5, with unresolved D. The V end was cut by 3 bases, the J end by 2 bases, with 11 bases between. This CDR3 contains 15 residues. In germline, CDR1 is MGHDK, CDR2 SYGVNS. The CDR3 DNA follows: TGTGCCAGCAGTGAGGCAGGAACCGGCAATCAGCCCCAGCATTTT. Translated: CASSEAGTGNQPQHF.

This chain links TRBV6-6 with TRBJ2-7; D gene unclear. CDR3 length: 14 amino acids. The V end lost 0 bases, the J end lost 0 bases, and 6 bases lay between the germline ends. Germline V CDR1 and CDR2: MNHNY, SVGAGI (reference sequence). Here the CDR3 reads CASSYSRVSYEQYF. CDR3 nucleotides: TGTGCCAGCAGTTACTCCCGAGTCTCCTACGAGCAGTACTTC.

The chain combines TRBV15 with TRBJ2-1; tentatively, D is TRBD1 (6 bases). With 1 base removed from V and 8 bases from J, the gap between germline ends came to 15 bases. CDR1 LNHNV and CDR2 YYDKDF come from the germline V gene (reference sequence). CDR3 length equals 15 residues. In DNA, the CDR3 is TGTGCCACCAGCAGAGTGGGGGCAGGGGCAGATGAGCAGTTCTTC. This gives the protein CATSRVGAGADEQFF.

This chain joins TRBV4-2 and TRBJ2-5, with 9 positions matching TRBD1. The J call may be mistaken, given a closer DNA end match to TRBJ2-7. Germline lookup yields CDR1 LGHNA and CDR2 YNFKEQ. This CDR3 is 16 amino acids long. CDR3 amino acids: CASSQDTGGAPYEQYF. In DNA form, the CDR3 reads TGTGCCAGCAGCCAAGATACAGGGGGCGCCCCCTACGAGCAGTACTTC.

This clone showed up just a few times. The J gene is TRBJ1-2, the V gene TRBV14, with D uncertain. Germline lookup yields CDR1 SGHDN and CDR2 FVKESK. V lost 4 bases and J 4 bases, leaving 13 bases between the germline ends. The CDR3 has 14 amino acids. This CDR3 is CASSRARNFYGYTF. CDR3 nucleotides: TGTGCCAGCAGCCGGGCAAGGAATTTCTATGGCTACACCTTC.

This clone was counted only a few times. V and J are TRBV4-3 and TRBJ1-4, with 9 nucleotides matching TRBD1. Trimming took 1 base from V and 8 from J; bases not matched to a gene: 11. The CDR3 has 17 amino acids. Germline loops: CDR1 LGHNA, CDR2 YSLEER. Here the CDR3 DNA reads TGCGCCAGCAGCCAAGTTGTGAGGACAGGGGTGGAAGAAAAACTGTTTTTT. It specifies CASSQVVRTGVEEKLFF.

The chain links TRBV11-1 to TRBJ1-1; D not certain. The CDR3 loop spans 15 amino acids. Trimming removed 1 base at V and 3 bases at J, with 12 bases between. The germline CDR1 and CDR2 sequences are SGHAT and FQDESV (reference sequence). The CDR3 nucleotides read TGTGCCAGCAGCTTAGTAAGTACACACCACACTGAAGCTTTCTTT. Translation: CASSLVSTHHTEAFF.

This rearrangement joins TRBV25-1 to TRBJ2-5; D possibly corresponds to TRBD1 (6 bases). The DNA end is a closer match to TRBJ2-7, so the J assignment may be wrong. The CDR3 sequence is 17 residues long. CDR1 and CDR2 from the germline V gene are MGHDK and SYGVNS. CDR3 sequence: CASSDVGGQRPSYEQYF. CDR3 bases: TGTGCCAGCAGTGACGTGGGCGGACAGAGGCCATCCTACGAGCAGTACTTC.

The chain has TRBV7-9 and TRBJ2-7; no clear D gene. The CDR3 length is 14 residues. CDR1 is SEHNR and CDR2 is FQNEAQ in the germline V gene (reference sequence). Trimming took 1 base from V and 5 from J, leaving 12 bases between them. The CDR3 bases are TGTGCCAGCAGCTTAGTTTCGGTAAACCACGAGCAGTACTTC. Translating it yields CASSLVSVNHEQYF. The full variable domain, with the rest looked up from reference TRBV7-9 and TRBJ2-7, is DTGVSQNPRHKITKRGQNVTFRCDPISEHNRLYWYRQTLGQGPEFLTYFQNEAQLEKSRLLSDRFSAERPKGSFSTLEIQRTEQGDSAMYLCASSLVSVNHEQYFGPGTRLTVT.

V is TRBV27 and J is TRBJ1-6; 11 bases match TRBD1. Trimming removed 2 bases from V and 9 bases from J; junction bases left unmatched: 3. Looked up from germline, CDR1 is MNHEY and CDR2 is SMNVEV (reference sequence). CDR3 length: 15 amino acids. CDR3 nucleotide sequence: TGTGCCAGCAGTTTAGGGACAGGGGGGGGTTCACCCCTCCACTTT. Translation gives CASSLGTGGGSPLHF.

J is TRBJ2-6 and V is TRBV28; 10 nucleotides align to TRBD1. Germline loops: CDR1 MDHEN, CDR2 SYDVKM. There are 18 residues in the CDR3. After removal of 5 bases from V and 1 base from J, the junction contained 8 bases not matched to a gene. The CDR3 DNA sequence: TGTGCCAGCAGTACCGGGACAGGGGCGCGTTCTGGGGCCAACGTCCTGACTTTC. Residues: CASSTGTGARSGANVLTF. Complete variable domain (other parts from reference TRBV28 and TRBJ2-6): DVKVTQSSRYLVKRTGEKVFLECVQDMDHENMFWYRQDPGLGLRLIYFSYDVKMKEKGDIPEGYSVSREKKERFSLILESASTNQTSMYLCASSTGTGARSGANVLTFGAGSRLTVL.

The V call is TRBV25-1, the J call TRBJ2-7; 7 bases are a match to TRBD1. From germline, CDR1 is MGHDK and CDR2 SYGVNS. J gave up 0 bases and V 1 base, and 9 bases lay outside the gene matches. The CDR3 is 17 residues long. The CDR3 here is CASSESIKGASSYEQYF. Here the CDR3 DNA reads TGTGCCAGCAGTGAATCTATTAAGGGGGCGAGCTCCTACGAGCAGTACTTC.